The following is a T cell receptor beta chain sequence with its context. Method: immunoSEQ multiplex PCR; TCRdb's copy keeps in-frame clones and lacks some. The table lists over 100,000 clones, roughly 89% of them singletons, with approximately 1.9% in the top ten. This specimen comes from a study of blood T cell repertoires in COVID-19. The Seattle patients joined while their infection was active and were tracked longitudinally afterward. The receptor was derived from a woman aged 50 to 60 with COVID-19, enrolled during active disease. The sequenced sample consisted of peripheral blood.

CDR3 nucleotide sequence: TGTGCCAGCAGTCGGACAGGGGACAGCAATCAGCCCCAGCATTTT. Translated: CASSRTGDSNQPQHF. The chain carries TRBV27 and TRBJ1-5, with TRBD1 identical over 9 bases. CDR3 length: 15 amino acids. The junction had 3 bases not matched to a gene; V was cut back by 5 bases and J by 1 base. The germline V gene has CDR1 MNHEY and CDR2 SMNVEV (reference sequence).